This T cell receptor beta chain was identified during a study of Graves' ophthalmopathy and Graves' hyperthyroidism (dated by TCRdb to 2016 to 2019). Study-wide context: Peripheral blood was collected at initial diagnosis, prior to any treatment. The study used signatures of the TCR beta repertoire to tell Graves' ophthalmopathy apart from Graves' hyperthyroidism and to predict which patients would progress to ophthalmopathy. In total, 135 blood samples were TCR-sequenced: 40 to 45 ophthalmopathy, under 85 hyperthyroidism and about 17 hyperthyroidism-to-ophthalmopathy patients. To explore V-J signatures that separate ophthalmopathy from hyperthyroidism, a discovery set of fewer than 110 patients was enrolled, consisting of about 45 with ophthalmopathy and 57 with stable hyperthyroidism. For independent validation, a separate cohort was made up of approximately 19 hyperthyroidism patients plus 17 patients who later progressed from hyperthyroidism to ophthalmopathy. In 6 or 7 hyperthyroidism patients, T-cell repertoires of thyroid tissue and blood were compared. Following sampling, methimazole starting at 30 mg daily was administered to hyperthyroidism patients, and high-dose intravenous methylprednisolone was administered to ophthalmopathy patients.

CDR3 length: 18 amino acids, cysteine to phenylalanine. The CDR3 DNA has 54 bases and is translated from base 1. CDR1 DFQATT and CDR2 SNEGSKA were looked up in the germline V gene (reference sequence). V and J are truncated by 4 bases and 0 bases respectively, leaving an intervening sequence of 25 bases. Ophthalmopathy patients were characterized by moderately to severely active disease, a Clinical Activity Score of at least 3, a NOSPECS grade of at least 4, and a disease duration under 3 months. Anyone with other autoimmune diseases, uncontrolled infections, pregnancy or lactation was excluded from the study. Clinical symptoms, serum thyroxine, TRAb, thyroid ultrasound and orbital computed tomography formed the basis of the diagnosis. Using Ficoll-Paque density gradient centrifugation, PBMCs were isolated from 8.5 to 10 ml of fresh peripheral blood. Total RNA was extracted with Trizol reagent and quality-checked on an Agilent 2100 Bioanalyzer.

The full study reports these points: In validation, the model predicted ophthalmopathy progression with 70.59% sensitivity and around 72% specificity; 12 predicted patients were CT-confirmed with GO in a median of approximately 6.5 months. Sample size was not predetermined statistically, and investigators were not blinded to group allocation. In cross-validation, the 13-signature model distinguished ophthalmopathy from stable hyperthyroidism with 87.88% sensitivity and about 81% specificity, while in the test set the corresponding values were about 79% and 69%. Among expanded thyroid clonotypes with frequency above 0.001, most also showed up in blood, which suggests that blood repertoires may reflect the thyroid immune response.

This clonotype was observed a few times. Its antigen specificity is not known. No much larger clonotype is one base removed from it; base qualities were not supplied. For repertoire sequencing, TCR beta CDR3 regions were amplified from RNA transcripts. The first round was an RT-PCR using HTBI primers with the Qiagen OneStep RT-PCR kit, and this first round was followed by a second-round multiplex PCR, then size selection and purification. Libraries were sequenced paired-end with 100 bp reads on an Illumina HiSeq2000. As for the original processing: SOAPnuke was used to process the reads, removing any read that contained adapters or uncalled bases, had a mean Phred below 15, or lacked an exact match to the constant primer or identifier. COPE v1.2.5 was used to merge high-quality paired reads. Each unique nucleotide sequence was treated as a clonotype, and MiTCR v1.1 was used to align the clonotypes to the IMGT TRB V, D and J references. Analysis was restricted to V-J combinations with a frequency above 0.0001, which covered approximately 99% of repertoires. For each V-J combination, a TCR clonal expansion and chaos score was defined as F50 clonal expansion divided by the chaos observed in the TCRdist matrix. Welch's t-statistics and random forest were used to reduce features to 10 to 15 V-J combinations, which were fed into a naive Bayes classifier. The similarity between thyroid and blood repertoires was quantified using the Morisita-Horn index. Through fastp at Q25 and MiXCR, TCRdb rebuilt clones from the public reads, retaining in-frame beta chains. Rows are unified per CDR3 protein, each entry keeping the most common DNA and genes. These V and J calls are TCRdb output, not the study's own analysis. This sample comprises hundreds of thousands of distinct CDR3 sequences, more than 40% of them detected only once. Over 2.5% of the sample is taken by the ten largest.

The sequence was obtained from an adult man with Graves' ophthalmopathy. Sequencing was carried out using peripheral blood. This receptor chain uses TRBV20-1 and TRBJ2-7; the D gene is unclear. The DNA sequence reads TGCAGTGCTAAGCACCTCCCAAGGGCACCAACCCGCTCCTACGAGCAGTACTTC. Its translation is CSAKHLPRAPTRSYEQYF.